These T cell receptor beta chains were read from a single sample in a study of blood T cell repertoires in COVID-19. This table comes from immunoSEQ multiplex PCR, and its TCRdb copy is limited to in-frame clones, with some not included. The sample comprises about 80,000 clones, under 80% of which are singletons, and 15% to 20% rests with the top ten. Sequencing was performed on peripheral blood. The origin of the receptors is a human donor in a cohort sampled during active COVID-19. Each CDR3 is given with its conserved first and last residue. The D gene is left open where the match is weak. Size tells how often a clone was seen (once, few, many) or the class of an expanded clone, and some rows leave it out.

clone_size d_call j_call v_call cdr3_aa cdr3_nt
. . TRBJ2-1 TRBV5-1 CASSLGVADEQFF TGCGCCAGCAGCTTGGGGGTAGCCGATGAGCAGTTCTTC
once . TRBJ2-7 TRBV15 CATSSFEHPYEQYF TGTGCCACCAGCAGCTTCGAACATCCCTACGAGCAGTACTTC
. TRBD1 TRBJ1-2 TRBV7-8 CASTGTGVYGYTF TGTGCCAGCACCGGGACAGGTGTCTATGGCTACACCTTC
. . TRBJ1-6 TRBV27 CASSLSGLGSPLHF TGTGCCAGCAGTTTATCCGGGTTAGGCTCACCCCTCCACTTT
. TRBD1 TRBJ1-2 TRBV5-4 CASSGTGERYGYTF TGTGCCAGCAGCGGGACAGGGGAACGATATGGCTACACCTTC
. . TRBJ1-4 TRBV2 CASSVSGWTNEKLFF TGTGCCAGCAGTGTTTCAGGGTGGACTAATGAAAAACTGTTTTTT
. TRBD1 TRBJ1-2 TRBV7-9 CASSQDRDYGYTF TGTGCCAGCAGCCAGGACAGGGACTATGGCTACACCTTC
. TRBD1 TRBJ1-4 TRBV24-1 CATSDPGQGSEKLFF TGTGCCACCAGTGACCCTGGACAGGGAAGTGAAAAACTGTTTTTT
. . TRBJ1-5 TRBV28 CASSLSGQLSNQPQHF TGTGCCAGCAGTTTATCCGGACAGTTAAGCAATCAGCCCCAGCATTTT
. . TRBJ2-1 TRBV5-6 CASSFTGENEQFF TGTGCCAGCAGCTTCACCGGGGAAAATGAGCAGTTCTTC
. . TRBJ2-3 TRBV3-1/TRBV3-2 CASSQDGGDTQYF TGTGCCAGCAGCCAAGACGGAGGAGATACGCAGTATTTT
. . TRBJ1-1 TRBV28 CASSYDSTRTEAFF TGTGCCAGCAGTTATGACAGTACGAGGACTGAAGCTTTCTTT
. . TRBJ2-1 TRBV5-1 CASSYSSTNNEQFF TGCGCCAGCAGCTACTCCTCAACTAACAATGAGCAGTTCTTC
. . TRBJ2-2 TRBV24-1 CATSDPSRAGTDPTNTGELFF TGTGCCACCAGTGATCCCTCCCGGGCGGGGACGGATCCTACGAACACCGGGGAGCTGTTTTTT
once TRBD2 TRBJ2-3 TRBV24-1 CATSDSGLAGITDTQYF TGTGCCACCAGTGACTCAGGACTAGCGGGGATAACAGATACGCAGTATTTT
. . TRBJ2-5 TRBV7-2 CASSYQGPIQETQYF TGTGCCAGCAGCTACCAGGGGCCTATCCAAGAGACCCAGTACTTC
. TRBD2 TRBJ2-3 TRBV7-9 CASSPLTSGDTDTQYF TGTGCCAGCAGCCCCCTCACTAGCGGCGACACAGATACGCAGTATTTT
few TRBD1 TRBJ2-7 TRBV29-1 CSVVLAGTATYEQYF TGCAGCGTTGTTCTTGCCGGGACAGCTACCTACGAGCAGTACTTC
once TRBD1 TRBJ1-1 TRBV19 CASSMWDRAPEAFF TGTGCCAGTAGTATGTGGGACAGGGCTCCTGAAGCTTTCTTT
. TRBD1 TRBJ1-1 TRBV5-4 CASSIPGQMNTEAFF TGTGCCAGCAGCATTCCGGGACAGATGAACACTGAAGCTTTCTTT
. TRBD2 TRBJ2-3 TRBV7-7 CASSPGRRSVTDTQYF TGTGCCAGCAGCCCCGGGAGGCGTTCGGTGACAGATACGCAGTATTTT
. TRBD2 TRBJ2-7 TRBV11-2 CASSLLAGSYEQYF TGTGCCAGCAGCTTACTAGCGGGCTCCTACGAGCAGTACTTC
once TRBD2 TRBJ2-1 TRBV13 CASSSPSSGISYNEQFF TGTGCCAGCAGCTCGCCCTCTAGCGGGATTTCCTACAATGAGCAGTTCTTC
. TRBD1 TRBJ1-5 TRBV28 CASSFYRGSNQPQHF TGTGCCAGCAGTTTTTACAGGGGAAGCAATCAGCCCCAGCATTTT
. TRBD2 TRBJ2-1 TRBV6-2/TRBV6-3 CASSYEGLAVREFQYNEQFF TGTGCCAGCAGTTACGAGGGACTAGCGGTCAGAGAATTCCAATACAATGAGCAGTTCTTC
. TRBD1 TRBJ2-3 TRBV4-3 CASSQGTGADTQYF TGCGCCAGCAGCCAAGGTACAGGGGCAGATACGCAGTATTTT
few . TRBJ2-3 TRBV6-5 CAVKPGEDTQYF TGTGCCGTCAAGCCAGGGGAGGATACGCAGTATTTT
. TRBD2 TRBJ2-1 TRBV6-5 CASSLSGRAWDEQFF TGTGCCAGCAGTCTTAGCGGGAGGGCCTGGGATGAGCAGTTCTTC
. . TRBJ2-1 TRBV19 CATTTGSLYNEQFF TGTGCCACCACGACAGGATCCCTATACAATGAGCAGTTCTTC
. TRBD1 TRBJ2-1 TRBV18 CASSPRPRQGSNEQFF TGTGCCAGCTCACCACGCCCGAGACAGGGGAGCAATGAGCAGTTCTTC
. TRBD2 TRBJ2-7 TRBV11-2 CASSLEWGGAYEQYF TGTGCCAGCAGCTTAGAGTGGGGAGGGGCCTACGAGCAGTACTTC
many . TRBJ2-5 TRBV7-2 CASSFGHGETQYF TGTGCCAGCAGCTTCGGACACGGGGAGACCCAGTACTTC
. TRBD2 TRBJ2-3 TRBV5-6 CASSKQGLAGFTDTQYF TGTGCCAGCAGCAAGCAGGGGCTAGCGGGCTTCACAGATACGCAGTATTTT
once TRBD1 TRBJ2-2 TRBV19 CASTPGDRDAGELFF TGTGCCAGTACCCCGGGGGACAGGGATGCCGGGGAGCTGTTTTTT
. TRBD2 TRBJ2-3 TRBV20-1 CSASHLSGRAPRGGQYF TGCAGTGCTAGTCACCTTAGCGGGAGGGCGCCCCGGGGGGGGCAGTATTTT
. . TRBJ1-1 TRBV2 CATYRVTEAFF TGTGCCACTTACAGGGTTACTGAAGCTTTCTTT
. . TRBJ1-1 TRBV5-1 CASSTEGKNTEAFF TGCGCCAGCAGCACGGAGGGCAAGAACACTGAAGCTTTCTTT
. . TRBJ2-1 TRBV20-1 CSAFPYNEQFF TGCAGTGCTTTCCCTTACAATGAGCAGTTCTTC
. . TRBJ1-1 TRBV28 CASSQTYATEAFF TGTGCCAGCAGTCAAACTTATGCCACTGAAGCTTTCTTT